One and the same sample provided the 20 T cell receptor beta chains below, sequenced in a study of T cell responses to AZD1222 COVID-19 vaccine. Assay: immunoSEQ multiplex PCR; the TCRdb copy retains only in-frame clones and omits some. This table holds under 35,000 clones, approximately 90% found once. The sample here was peripheral blood, taken 28 days after the second AZD1222 dose. The source is an adult who received the AZD1222 COVID-19 vaccine.

This chain links TRBV5-4 with TRBJ2-1; TRBD2 aligns across 10 bases. The CDR3 extends over 16 amino acids. J was trimmed by 4 bases and V by 0 bases; bases with no gene match: 4. Germline CDR1 SGHNT, CDR2 YYREEE (reference sequence). The chain's CDR3 is CASSLDLAGAYNEQFF. The CDR3 DNA follows: TGTGCCAGCAGCTTGGACCTAGCGGGGGCTTACAATGAGCAGTTCTTC. Filled out from reference TRBV5-4 and TRBJ2-1, the complete variable domain reads ETGVTQSPTHLIKTRGQQVTLRCSSQSGHNTVSWYQQALGQGPQFIFQYYREEENGRGNFPPRFSGLQFPNYSSELNVNALELDDSALYLCASSLDLAGAYNEQFFGPGTRLTVL.

This chain links TRBV27 with TRBJ2-1, with 15 positions matching TRBD2. Trimming removed 7 bases from V and 6 bases from J; junction bases left unmatched: 10. The CDR3 length is 17 residues. Germline assignment: CDR1 MNHEY and CDR2 SMNVEV (reference sequence). CDR3 DNA: TGTGCCAGCATAACTCCCGGACTAGCGGGGGGGCTCAATGAGCAGTTCTTC. Encoded protein: CASITPGLAGGLNEQFF.

The V gene is TRBV11-2, the J gene TRBJ2-7; the D call may be TRBD1 or TRBD2 (5 bases each). Germline CDR1 SGHAT, CDR2 FQNNGV. V was pared by 1 base and J by 2 bases, with 6 bases between. This CDR3 contains 13 residues. DNA for the CDR3: TGTGCCAGCAGCTTAGTGGGGGCCTACGAGCAGTACTTC. This sequence encodes CASSLVGAYEQYF. Filled out from reference TRBV11-2 and TRBJ2-7, the complete variable domain reads EAGVAQSPRYKIIEKRQSVAFWCNPISGHATLYWYQQILGQGPKLLIQFQNNGVVDDSQLPKDRFSAERLKGVDSTLKIQPAKLEDSAVYLCASSLVGAYEQYFGPGTRLTVT.

V gene TRBV21-1 combines with J gene TRBJ1-5. TRBV21-1 constitutes a pseudogene. The CDR3 is made up of 13 amino acids. The CDR3 DNA sequence: TGTGCCAGCAGCAAACATCTGGATCAGCCCCAGCATTTT. As protein: CASSKHLDQPQHF.

This chain's CDR3 is CSVGGGMEDSYNSPLHF. The CDR3 DNA is TGCAGCGTTGGGGGGGGAATGGAGGATTCCTATAATTCACCCCTCCACTTT. The chain uses TRBV29-1 and TRBJ1-6; a possible D gene is TRBD1 (5 bases). The V end lost 4 bases, the J end lost 1 base, and 17 bases lay between the germline ends. Looked up from germline, CDR1 is SQVTM and CDR2 is ANQGSEA. This CDR3 comprises 17 residues.

This clone was detected once. The rearrangement uses TRBV5-1 and TRBJ2-2; unclear D gene. Between the trimmed V and J ends, which lost 6 bases and 1 base, there was a span of 13 bases. Per the germline V gene, CDR1 is SGHRS and CDR2 is YFSETQ. This CDR3 region has 15 residues. CDR3 amino acids: CASNPGVQNTGELFF. The CDR3 DNA reads TGCGCCAGCAATCCAGGAGTGCAGAACACCGGGGAGCTGTTTTTT.

This clone was recorded a few times. This chain's CDR3 is CASSIQDFSYEQYF. In DNA, the CDR3 is TGTGCCAGTAGTATACAAGACTTTTCCTACGAGCAGTACTTC. The chain links TRBV19 to TRBJ2-7; D remains ambiguous. Germline V gene data show CDR1 as LNHDA and CDR2 as SQIVND (reference sequence). With 2 bases removed from V and 1 base from J, the gap between germline ends came to 9 bases. This CDR3 is 14 amino acids long. Supplemented by reference TRBV19 and TRBJ2-7, the full variable domain reads DGGITQSPKYLFRKEGQNVTLSCEQNLNHDAMYWYRQDPGQGLRLIYYSQIVNDFQKGDIAEGYSVSREKKESFPLTVTSAQKNPTAFYLCASSIQDFSYEQYFGPGTRLTVT.

The chain recombines TRBV5-6 with TRBJ1-2; D gene ambiguous. Per the germline V gene, CDR1 is SGHDT and CDR2 is YYEEEE. The CDR3 length is 11 residues. With 0 bases removed from V and 4 bases from J, the gap between germline ends came to 1 base. CDR3 bases: TGTGCCAGCAGCTTGGGCTATGGCTACACCTTC. Amino acids: CASSLGYGYTF.

Only a few counts were recorded for this clone. The J gene is TRBJ1-2, the V gene TRBV12-3 or TRBV12-4; TRBD1 matches 7 bases. V dropped 5 bases and J dropped 8; count of bases not matched to a gene: 5. This CDR3 comprises 12 residues. CDR3 in DNA: TGTGCCAGCAGTGCGACAGGGTCCGGCTACACCTTC. Translation: CASSATGSGYTF.

The chain joins TRBV5-1 to TRBJ2-6; 8 bases align to TRBD1. CDR1 is SGHRS and CDR2 is YFSETQ in the germline V gene. This CDR3 spans 16 amino acids. Trimming cost V 4 bases and J 2 bases; bases outside gene matches: 5. For the CDR3, the DNA is TGCGCCAGCAGCAGCGACAGGGGCACTGGGGCCAACGTCCTGACTTTC. Protein sequence: CASSSDRGTGANVLTF. The complete variable domain, with remaining parts taken from reference TRBV5-1 and TRBJ2-6, reads KAGVTQTPRYLIKTRGQQVTLSCSPISGHRSVSWYQQTPGQGLQFLFEYFSETQRNKGNFPGRFSGRQFSNSRSEMNVSTLELGDSALYLCASSSDRGTGANVLTFGAGSRLTVL.

The genes are TRBV5-1 and TRBJ2-2, with D unclear. V lost 3 bases and J 3 bases, leaving 6 bases between the germline ends. The CDR3 contains 13 residues. The germline CDR1 and CDR2 sequences are SGHRS and YFSETQ. This CDR3 is CASSSFYTGELFF. CDR3 DNA sequence: TGCGCCAGCAGCTCCTTTTACACCGGGGAGCTGTTTTTT.

The rearrangement uses TRBV7-2 and TRBJ2-7, with 8 bases aligning to TRBD1. J was trimmed by 3 bases and V by 4 bases; bases with no gene match: 5. The germline V gene encodes CDR1 SGHTA and CDR2 FQGNSA. The CDR3 is made up of 14 amino acids. CDR3 nucleotides: TGTGCCAGCAGCTCAAGGACAGGGATCTACGAGCAGTACTTC. It translates to CASSSRTGIYEQYF.

The count of this clone is one. V is TRBV9 and J is TRBJ1-4; 10 bases agree with TRBD1. CDR3 length: 16 residues. Germline-derived CDR1 and CDR2 are SGDLS and YYNGEE. The trim removed 0 bases at V and 8 bases at J, leaving 7 bases unmatched. The CDR3 sequence is CASSVAGQGGGEKLFF. The CDR3 region has the DNA TGTGCCAGCAGCGTAGCCGGACAGGGGGGAGGAGAAAAACTGTTTTTT.

The chain employs TRBV4-1 and TRBJ1-4, with D uncertain. This CDR3 region has 12 residues. Per the germline V gene, CDR1 is MGHRA and CDR2 is YSYEKL. The V end was cut by 7 bases, the J end by 6 bases, with 9 bases between. The CDR3 is CASNKGYEKLFF. In nucleotides, the CDR3 is TGCGCCAGCAATAAGGGATATGAAAAACTGTTTTTT.

This chain connects TRBV7-9 to TRBJ1-4; D perhaps matches TRBD1 (5 bases). Germline V gives CDR1 SEHNR, CDR2 FQNEAQ (reference sequence). V was trimmed by 5 bases and J by 2 bases, leaving 15 bases between them. This CDR3 has 16 residues. The CDR3: CASSALPRQTNEKLFF. The CDR3 DNA is TGTGCCAGCAGCGCCTTGCCTAGACAGACTAATGAAAAACTGTTTTTT.

This chain links TRBV4-1 with TRBJ2-2; TRBD1 might be the D (6 bases). CDR3 length: 17 residues. Trimming cost V 2 bases and J 4 bases, with 17 bases left between them. The germline gives CDR1 MGHRA, CDR2 YSYEKL. The CDR3 DNA sequence: TGCGCCAGCAGCCAACCAGGACAGAACCCCGGCACCGGGGAGCTGTTTTTT. This sequence encodes CASSQPGQNPGTGELFF.

The chain has TRBV19 and TRBJ1-1; D may be TRBD1 (5 bases). The ends were cut back, 7 bases at V and 4 bases at J, with 22 bases in the middle. Looked up from germline, CDR1 is LNHDA and CDR2 is SQIVND (reference sequence). The CDR3 runs to 16 residues. The CDR3 is CASNSGRGLQATEAFF. Here the CDR3 DNA reads TGTGCCAGTAATTCCGGGCGTGGTCTACAGGCCACTGAAGCTTTCTTT.

J is TRBJ2-3 and V is TRBV27; TRBD1 aligns across 8 bases. The V gene end was trimmed by 3 bases and the J gene end by 4 bases; junction bases not matched to a gene: 18. This CDR3 has 19 amino acids. Looked up from germline, CDR1 is MNHEY and CDR2 is SMNVEV (reference sequence). In nucleotides, the CDR3 is TGTGCCAGCAGTTTCCGAGGGAGTGGGGACAGGTCGTGGTCAGATACGCAGTATTTT. Its translation: CASSFRGSGDRSWSDTQYF.

The rearrangement links TRBV6-2 or TRBV6-3 to TRBJ1-2, with 7 bases aligning to TRBD1. This CDR3 contains 19 residues. V gave up 2 bases and J gave up 4 bases; unmatched junction bases: 19. The germline V gene encodes CDR1 MNHEY and CDR2 SVGEGT. This CDR3 reads CASSYRPGQLAHGSYGYTF. DNA for the CDR3: TGTGCCAGCAGTTACCGCCCGGGACAGCTAGCTCATGGGAGCTATGGCTACACCTTC.

This chain connects TRBV18 to TRBJ1-2, with unresolved D. The CDR3 runs to 15 residues. Germline assignment: CDR1 KGHSH and CDR2 LQKENI. The V gene lost 0 bases and the J gene lost 0 bases, with 8 bases spanning the gap. In nucleotides, the CDR3 is TGTGCCAGCTCACCACCAAGGGCAGCTAACTATGGCTACACCTTC. Protein product: CASSPPRAANYGYTF.